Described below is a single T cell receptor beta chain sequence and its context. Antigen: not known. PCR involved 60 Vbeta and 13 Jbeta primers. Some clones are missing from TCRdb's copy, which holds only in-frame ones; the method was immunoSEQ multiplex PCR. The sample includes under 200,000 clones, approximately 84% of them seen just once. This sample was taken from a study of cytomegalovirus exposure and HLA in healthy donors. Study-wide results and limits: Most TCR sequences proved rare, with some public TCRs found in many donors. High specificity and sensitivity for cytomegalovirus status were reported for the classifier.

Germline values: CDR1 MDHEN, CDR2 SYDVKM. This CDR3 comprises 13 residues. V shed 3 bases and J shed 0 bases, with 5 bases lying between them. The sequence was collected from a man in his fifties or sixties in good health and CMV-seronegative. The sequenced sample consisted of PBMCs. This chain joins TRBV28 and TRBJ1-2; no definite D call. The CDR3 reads CASSFRTNYGYTF. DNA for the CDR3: TGTGCCAGCAGTTTCAGGACTAACTATGGCTACACCTTC.